This TCR beta chain came from a study of control samples from healthy donors and cancer patients. Germline V gives CDR1 WSHSY, CDR2 SAAADI. The CDR3 length is 14 residues. The trim removed 4 bases at V and 3 bases at J, leaving 5 bases unmatched. The repertoire was sequenced with immunoSEQ multiplex PCR; TCRdb's copy has only in-frame clones and lacks some. Among some 120,000 clones listed, around 90% were seen once. Specimen: blood. The chain has TRBV10-2 and TRBJ1-1; TRBD1 matches 7 bases. The receptor's source is a man aged 18 to 29 in good health. CDR3 amino acids: CASSAGGGYTEAFF. In nucleotides, the CDR3 is TGCGCCAGCAGTGCAGGGGGGGGATACACTGAAGCTTTCTTT.